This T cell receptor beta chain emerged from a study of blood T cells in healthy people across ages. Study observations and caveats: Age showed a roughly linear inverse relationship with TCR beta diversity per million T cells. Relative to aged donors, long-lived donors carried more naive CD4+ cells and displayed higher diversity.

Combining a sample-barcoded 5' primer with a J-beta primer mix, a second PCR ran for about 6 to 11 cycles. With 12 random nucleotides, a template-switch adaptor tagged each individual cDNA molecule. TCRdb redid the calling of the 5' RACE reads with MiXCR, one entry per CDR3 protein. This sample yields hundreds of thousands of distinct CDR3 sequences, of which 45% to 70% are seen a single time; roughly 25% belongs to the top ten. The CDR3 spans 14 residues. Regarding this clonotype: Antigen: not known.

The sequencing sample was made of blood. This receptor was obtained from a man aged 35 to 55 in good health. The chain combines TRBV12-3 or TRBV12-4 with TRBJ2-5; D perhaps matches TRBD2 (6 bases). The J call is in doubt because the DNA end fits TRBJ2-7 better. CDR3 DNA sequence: TGTGCCAGCAGTTTAATTTATGTGGGGGGCGAGCAGTACTTC. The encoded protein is CASSLIYVGGEQYF.